Listed here are 19 T cell receptor beta chains from one sample, sequenced in a study of T cell repertoires in cytomegalovirus infection. TCRdb reprocessed the reads with MiXCR, giving one entry per CDR3 protein. The table has approximately 470,000 distinct CDR3 sequences, about two fifths seen once. Their recognized antigens are unknown. The material was cultured PBMCs, obtained from culture after CMV antigen stimulation. These receptors originate from a human donor in good health (CMV status not recorded). Some clones in this sample may be carry-over from other donors' samples.

The chain combines TRBV5-6 with TRBJ2-4; 10 positions agree with TRBD2. V lost 3 bases to trimming and J lost 6 bases; unmatched junction nucleotides: 3. The CDR3 totals 14 residues. Germline CDR1 is SGHDT and CDR2 is YYEEEE. Here the CDR3 reads CASSSRTSGNIQYF. CDR3 DNA: TGTGCCAGCAGCTCCCGGACTAGCGGAAACATTCAGTACTTC.

J is TRBJ2-3 and V is TRBV7-6; D call uncertain. The ends were cut back, 4 bases at V and 2 bases at J, with 13 bases in the middle. CDR1 and CDR2 from the germline V gene are SGHVS and FNYEAQ. The CDR3 has 15 residues. CDR3 in amino acids: CASSSGIGYTDTQYF. As DNA, the CDR3 is TGTGCCAGCAGCTCCGGCATCGGGTACACAGATACGCAGTATTTT.

This clonotype was recorded a few times. The chain employs TRBV10-3 and TRBJ2-3; TRBD2 is a possible D gene (5 bases). The CDR3 contains 14 residues. Trimming took off 2 bases at V and 0 bases at J, with 6 bases between the two ends. The germline CDR1 and CDR2 sequences are ENHRY and SYGVKD. The CDR3 nucleotides are TGTGCCATCAGTGAGCGGGGTAGCACAGATACGCAGTATTTT. It is translated as CAISERGSTDTQYF.

There are a few counts of this clonotype. The CDR3 spells CASSFTGGVNEQFF. The CDR3 coding sequence is TGTGCCAGCAGTTTTACGGGGGGGGTAAATGAGCAGTTCTTC. The V gene is TRBV27, the J gene TRBJ2-1, with 8 bases fitting TRBD2. The CDR3 sequence is 14 residues long. The germline gives CDR1 MNHEY, CDR2 SMNVEV (reference sequence). V was pared by 3 bases and J by 7 bases, with 5 bases of the junction left unmatched.

This sequence joins TRBV19 and TRBJ2-1, with 12 bases fitting TRBD2. Germline loops: CDR1 LNHDA, CDR2 SQIVND (reference sequence). The CDR3 spans 16 residues. V was clipped by 6 bases and J by 3 bases; unmatched bases: 6. As DNA, the CDR3 is TGTGCCAGTAGCCCGACTAGCGGGGGCATCTACAATGAGCAGTTCTTC. It translates to CASSPTSGGIYNEQFF.

The CDR3 sequence is CASSQGLAAKSYEQYF. The CDR3 nucleotides read TGTGCCAGCAGCCAGGGACTAGCGGCTAAATCCTACGAGCAGTACTTC. The chain is built from TRBV11-2 and TRBJ2-7; TRBD2 matches at 11 bases. Unmatched junction bases numbered 7, after V lost 5 bases and J lost 1 base. Germline V gene lookup returns CDR1 SGHAT and CDR2 FQNNGV. The CDR3 length is 16 residues.

Here the CDR3 DNA reads TGTGCCAGCGCGAGGTCCGGCAATCAGCCCCAGCATTTT. Its translation is CASARSGNQPQHF. The chain joins TRBV6-1 to TRBJ1-5; D is unclear. The germline V gene has CDR1 MNHNS and CDR2 SASEGT. This CDR3 region has 13 residues. V lost 8 bases and J lost 2, with 10 bases in between.

This chain joins TRBV4-1 and TRBJ1-1, with D perhaps matching TRBD1 (6 bases). The length of the CDR3 is 13 residues. Trimming shortened V by 1 base and J by 8 bases, and 11 bases separated the two germline ends. Germline V gene sequence: CDR1 MGHRA, CDR2 YSYEKL. CDR3 in amino acids: CASSQAVGAEAFF. DNA for the CDR3: TGCGCCAGCAGCCAAGCAGTGGGGGCGGAAGCTTTCTTT.

The V gene is TRBV7-8, the J gene TRBJ1-3; TRBD1 aligns across 8 bases. V dropped 4 bases and J dropped 2; count of bases not matched to a gene: 4. Germline V gene data show CDR1 as SGHVS and CDR2 as FQNEAQ. The CDR3 runs to 15 residues. In nucleotides, the CDR3 is TGTGCCAGCAGCTCCGAGACAGGGGCTGGAAACACCATATATTTT. It encodes CASSSETGAGNTIYF. The full variable domain, with the rest looked up from reference TRBV7-8 and TRBJ1-3, is GAGVSQSPRYKVAKRGQDVALRCDPISGHVSLFWYQQALGQGPEFLTYFQNEAQLDKSGLPSDRFFAERPEGSVSTLKIQRTQQEDSAVYLCASSSETGAGNTIYFGEGSWLTVV.

The gene calls are TRBV6-1 and TRBJ2-7; D is possibly TRBD2 (6 bases). Germline V gene data show CDR1 as MNHNS and CDR2 as SASEGT. The CDR3 is 14 residues long. Trimming removed 1 base from V and 2 bases from J, with 9 bases in between. This CDR3 reads CASSEVPGAYEQYF. CDR3 DNA sequence: TGTGCCAGCAGTGAAGTGCCGGGGGCCTACGAGCAGTACTTC.

This clonotype appeared a single time. The chain recombines TRBV20-1 with TRBJ2-2; D is undetermined. This CDR3 contains 11 residues. V shed 5 bases and J shed 2 bases, with 3 bases lying between them. The germline V gene encodes CDR1 DFQATT and CDR2 SNEGSKA (reference sequence). As DNA, the CDR3 is TGCAGTGCTCCAAACACCGGGGAGCTGTTTTTT. Amino acid sequence: CSAPNTGELFF.

This chain joins TRBV4-1 and TRBJ2-3, with a possible D match to TRBD2 (6 bases). The germline CDR1 and CDR2 sequences are MGHRA and YSYEKL. This CDR3 comprises 15 residues. The ends were cut back, 1 base at V and 4 bases at J, with 12 bases in the middle. The CDR3 nucleotides read TGCGCCAGCAGCCAAGCTCCGGGGGAGGCAGATACGCAGTATTTT. This encodes CASSQAPGEADTQYF.

V gene TRBV7-4 combines with J gene TRBJ1-2; TRBD1 is a possible D gene (6 bases). Germline V gene lookup returns CDR1 SGHVT and CDR2 SQSDAQ. This CDR3 contains 15 residues. V dropped 5 bases and J dropped 3 bases, with 16 bases sitting between them. The CDR3 loop reads CASSAIQGGDYGYTF. DNA of the CDR3: TGTGCCAGCAGCGCCATACAGGGAGGGGACTATGGCTACACCTTC.

The chain has TRBV18 and TRBJ1-1, with a tentative D call TRBD1 (6 bases). Germline CDR1 and CDR2: KGHSH and LQKENI. The V end was cut by 1 base, the J end by 0 bases, with 12 bases between. The CDR3 runs to 16 residues. Here the CDR3 reads CASSPRTDTMNTEAFF. The DNA for the CDR3 is TGTGCCAGCTCACCACGGACAGACACCATGAACACTGAAGCTTTCTTT.

This clonotype was seen more than once but under ten times. V and J are TRBV7-9 and TRBJ2-1; 9 bases fit TRBD2. J was trimmed by 9 bases and V by 5 bases; bases with no gene match: 8. The CDR3 totals 14 residues. Germline V CDR1 and CDR2: SEHNR, FQNEAQ (reference sequence). CDR3 sequence (DNA): TGTGCCAGCAGCCCGTCAATAGCGGGAGCTGAGCAGTTCTTC. This translates into CASSPSIAGAEQFF. Combining the CDR3 with reference TRBV7-9 and TRBJ2-1 gives the whole variable domain DTGVSQNPRHKITKRGQNVTFRCDPISEHNRLYWYRQTLGQGPEFLTYFQNEAQLEKSRLLSDRFSAERPKGSFSTLEIQRTEQGDSAMYLCASSPSIAGAEQFFGPGTRLTVL.

V gene TRBV7-6 combines with J gene TRBJ2-7; 8 bases agree with TRBD2. With V trimmed by 2 bases and J by 2 bases, 8 bases remained unmatched. The length of the CDR3 is 16 residues. Looked up from germline, CDR1 is SGHVS and CDR2 is FNYEAQ. The CDR3 DNA reads as TGTGCCAGCAGCTTACGCCCAGCGGGGGATACCTACGAGCAGTACTTC. Translated: CASSLRPAGDTYEQYF.

This rearrangement joins TRBV6-6 to TRBJ2-1, with no clear D. This CDR3 spans 11 amino acids. CDR1 and CDR2 from the germline V gene are MNHNY and SVGAGI (reference sequence). Deletions cut 8 bases from V and 5 bases from J, with 7 bases between. Here the CDR3 reads CASGRNNEQFF. In nucleotides, the CDR3 is TGTGCCAGCGGGCGAAACAATGAGCAGTTCTTC.

The J gene is TRBJ1-3, the V gene TRBV7-2; no clear D. The CDR3 loop spans 15 amino acids. Deletions cut 5 bases from V and 0 bases from J, with 11 bases between. Germline V gene data show CDR1 as SGHTA and CDR2 as FQGNSA. Here the CDR3 DNA reads TGTGCCAGCAGCCTAGACTACATCTCTGGAAACACCATATATTTT. Protein sequence: CASSLDYISGNTIYF.

The rearrangement uses TRBV14 and TRBJ2-2; D unclear. V gave up 1 base and J gave up 0 bases, with 6 bases separating them. The germline V gene has CDR1 SGHDN and CDR2 FVKESK. This CDR3 region has 15 residues. CDR3 coding DNA: TGTGCCAGCAGCCAAGGACAATCGAACACCGGGGAGCTGTTTTTT. Protein sequence: CASSQGQSNTGELFF.